This TCR beta chain is from a study of CD8 T cells in ankylosing spondylitis. This clonotype was seen only a few times. Its cognate antigen is unknown. Findings and caveats of the study: Reportedly, matched ankylosing spondylitis synovial fluid was significantly enriched for disease-linked clones. Clones linked to disease, bearing a CD8+ phenotype, were relatively rare in peripheral blood. What appeared characteristic of ankylosing spondylitis blood was a TCR beta motif of under 10 highly homologous variants.

The CDR3 has 15 amino acids. Trimming cost V 4 bases and J 0 bases, with 11 bases left between them. The germline gives CDR1 SGHAT, CDR2 FQNNGV. Each CDR3 protein is one row after TCRdb ran MiXCR on the 5' RACE reads. Of approximately 340,000 distinct CDR3 sequences in the sample, approximately 15% are singletons; the top ten hold 0.85% to 1.4%. The rearrangement uses TRBV11-2 and TRBJ2-3; D perhaps matches TRBD2 (5 bases). This clonotype was sampled from a male donor with ankylosing spondylitis or in good health (not recorded which). The sample was blood, either unsorted or a sorted T cell fraction (not recorded which). The CDR3 DNA is TGTGCCAGCAGCTCCCCGGGCGGGAGCACAGATACGCAGTATTTT. Its protein is CASSSPGGSTDTQYF.